This paragraph reports one T cell receptor beta chain. These data are taken from a study of OX40 agonist ivuxolimab in advanced cancers. Overall study: Having had anti-PD-1, anti-PD-L1 or anti-CTLA-4 therapy before was allowed, and approximately 40% had some.

The CDR3 has 14 amino acids. The V and J ends lost 4 bases and 6 bases respectively, with 12 bases between them. The germline V gene encodes CDR1 SGHDN and CDR2 FVKESK. Baseline, cycle 4 day 1, and cycle 7 day 1 were the blood sampling points. This table comes from immunoSEQ multiplex PCR, and its TCRdb copy is limited to in-frame clones, with some not included. The sample shows approximately 39,000 clones, about 87% of them seen only once. Sequencing used CD4+ or CD8+ T cells sorted from blood, obtained in a trial of the OX40 agonist ivuxolimab. The chain has TRBV14 and TRBJ2-2; D gene unclear. The receptor comes from an adult with an advanced solid tumor such as melanoma, head and neck, liver or kidney cancer. CDR3 residues: CASSRKRIPGELFF. The DNA for the CDR3 is TGTGCCAGCAGCCGGAAGAGGATCCCCGGGGAGCTGTTTTTT.